The TCR beta chain under discussion was sequenced for a study of shared clonotypes between healthy human individuals. Only in-frame clones appear in the TCRdb table, and some are missing; sequencing was by immunoSEQ multiplex PCR. The sample holds more than 1,200,000 clones, 98% seen once. Of note for this clone: Its matching antigen is unknown.

CDR3 size: 14 residues. Trimming removed 2 bases from V and 1 base from J, with 8 bases in between. Looked up from germline, CDR1 is ENHRY and CDR2 is SYGVKD. Points from the study as a whole: Among a handful of donors, roughly 5% of naive CD4 clonotypes were found in common.

V and J are TRBV10-3 and TRBJ1-1, with D unresolved. The specimen sequenced was naive CD4+ T cells sorted from blood. The subset: CD45RA+ positively selected. The source of this sequence is a man aged 25-45 years in good health. The CDR3, as DNA: TGTGCCATCAGTGAGCTTCAGTCGAACACTGAAGCTTTCTTT. This gives the protein CAISELQSNTEAFF.